This T cell receptor beta chain was found in a study of T cell repertoires in cytomegalovirus infection. Study in general: HLA-B-restricted CMV epitopes that are well studied, plus recently identified HLA-C-restricted ones, were used by the study. Indicated by public TCR beta signatures were CMV infection and matching HLA type. Study conclusions and caveats: It was HLA-C-restricted CMV-specific TCR beta clonotypes that dominated the response ex vivo.

Using its own MiXCR run on the reads, TCRdb lists one record per CDR3 protein. The sample records hundreds of thousands of distinct CDR3 sequences, 33% being singletons. Concerning this clonotype itself: Its antigen is currently unknown. A junction boundary mismatches the germline segment, possibly from a read error.

In germline, CDR1 is KGHSH, CDR2 LQKENI. The CDR3 extends over 17 amino acids. The sequenced sample was cultured PBMCs, obtained from culture after CMV antigen stimulation. The clonotype originates from a human donor in good health (CMV status not recorded). Some clones in this sample may be carry-over from other donors' samples. The chain recombines TRBV18 with TRBJ2-7, with no clear D. The CDR3 DNA sequence: TGTGCCAGCTCACCAGGCGGACGGAACACTAACCCCTACGAGCATTACTTC. The encoded protein is CASSPGGRNTNPYEHYF.